Each of the 26 T cell receptor beta chains below was sequenced from the same sample in a study of shared clonotypes between healthy human individuals. TCRdb keeps only in-frame clones here, not all; method: immunoSEQ multiplex PCR. The sample shows more than 2,000,000 clones, about 92% of them seen only once. The specimen sequenced was naive CD4+ T cells from PBMCs. Subset noted: CD45RA+ positively selected. The source is a man aged 18 to 29 in good health. Some clones in this sample may be carry-over from other donors' samples.

J is TRBJ2-7 and V is TRBV2; either TRBD1 or TRBD2 may supply D (6 bases each). Looked up from germline, CDR1 is SNHLY and CDR2 is FYNNEI. The CDR3 extends over 14 amino acids. With 6 bases removed from V and 7 bases from J, the gap between germline ends came to 19 bases. The CDR3 DNA sequence: TGTGCCAGCAGCGCCGGGACAAGGGACTTAGAGCAGTACTTC. It translates to CASSAGTRDLEQYF.

The chain has TRBV27 and TRBJ2-1; the match to TRBD2 covers 9 bases. The V segment lost 4 bases and the J segment 1 base; nucleotides outside the gene matches: 5. CDR1 is MNHEY and CDR2 is SMNVEV in the germline V gene (reference sequence). The CDR3 has 16 residues. The CDR3 sequence: CASSSLAGNSYNEQFF. DNA for the CDR3: TGTGCCAGCAGTTCTCTAGCGGGGAATTCCTACAATGAGCAGTTCTTC.

The rearrangement joins TRBV5-1 to TRBJ2-5; 15 nucleotides agree with TRBD2. This CDR3 has 19 amino acids. The germline gives CDR1 SGHRS, CDR2 YFSETQ. V gave up 4 bases and J gave up 2 bases; unmatched junction bases: 12. The CDR3 sequence is CASSLGLAGGAPQQETQYF. CDR3 bases: TGCGCCAGCAGCCTCGGACTAGCGGGAGGGGCCCCACAACAAGAGACCCAGTACTTC.

V gene TRBV7-8 combines with J gene TRBJ2-1; 16 bases agree with TRBD2. In germline, CDR1 is SGHVS, CDR2 FQNEAQ. CDR3 length: 14 residues. The ends lost 5 bases at V and 10 bases at J; junction bases unmatched: 2. CDR3 amino acids: CASSGTSGRAEQFF. CDR3 DNA sequence: TGTGCCAGCAGCGGGACTAGCGGGAGGGCGGAGCAGTTCTTC.

The V gene is TRBV27, the J gene TRBJ2-3, with TRBD2 matching over 15 bases. Germline V gives CDR1 MNHEY, CDR2 SMNVEV (reference sequence). This CDR3 is 15 amino acids long. Germline trimming cut 6 bases from V and 7 bases from J; bases unmatched to any gene: 5. CDR3 DNA sequence: TGTGCCAGCAGAGGGGGACTAGCGGGAGGATATACGCAGTATTTT. Protein product: CASRGGLAGGYTQYF.

The chain uses TRBV28 and TRBJ2-3; 10 nucleotides match TRBD2. V shed 8 bases and J 3 bases; nucleotides not matched to a gene: 11. The CDR3 is 16 residues long. Germline loops: CDR1 MDHEN, CDR2 SYDVKM. CDR3 sequence (DNA): TGTGCCAGCGGTGTGATAGCGGGAGGAGGAACAGATACGCAGTATTTT. This codes for CASGVIAGGGTDTQYF.

The chain has TRBV28 and TRBJ2-7; D is perhaps TRBD2 (6 bases). Germline-derived CDR1 and CDR2 are MDHEN and SYDVKM. The CDR3 contains 12 residues. V was cut by 6 bases and J by 8 bases, with 14 bases left in between. CDR3 in DNA: TGTGCCAGCAGGACCGCGGGGACCCAGCAGTACTTC. Translating it yields CASRTAGTQQYF.

The J gene is TRBJ1-1, the V gene TRBV5-1; D unresolved. This CDR3 has 14 residues. Between the trimmed V and J ends, which lost 4 bases and 3 bases, there was a span of 13 bases. Germline CDR1 reads SGHRS; CDR2 reads YFSETQ. In nucleotides, the CDR3 is TGCGCCAGCAGCACGGACCCGGCCTACACTGAAGCTTTCTTT. Its translation: CASSTDPAYTEAFF.

The chain combines TRBV19 with TRBJ1-1; TRBD1 agrees at 7 bases. This CDR3 spans 14 amino acids. Germline CDR1 LNHDA, CDR2 SQIVND (reference sequence). V gave up 6 bases and J gave up 5 bases; unmatched junction bases: 9. CDR3 in amino acids: CASSQGGYGTEAFF. The CDR3 bases are TGTGCCAGTAGCCAGGGGGGTTACGGGACTGAAGCTTTCTTT.

In this sample, this clone turned up once. The chain combines TRBV29-1 with TRBJ2-2, with TRBD1 as a possible D gene (5 bases). This CDR3 region has 12 residues. V was clipped by 6 bases and J by 6 bases, with 11 bases between them. The V gene's germline CDR1 is SQVTM and CDR2 ANQGSEA. The CDR3 DNA sequence: TGCAGCGTGGACACAGTATCCGGGGAGCTGTTTTTT. Its translation: CSVDTVSGELFF.

The chain carries TRBV18 and TRBJ2-2; weak D call: TRBD2 (6 bases). The germline gives CDR1 KGHSH, CDR2 LQKENI. The CDR3 runs 15 residues. The V end was cut by 2 bases, the J end by 3 bases, with 10 bases between. DNA of the CDR3: TGTGCCAGCTCACCATCCTGGGGGGACACCGGGGAGCTGTTTTTT. Amino acid sequence: CASSPSWGDTGELFF.

Here the CDR3 reads CASRLGSYEQYF. The CDR3, as DNA: TGTGCCAGCAGACTAGGATCCTACGAGCAGTACTTC. V usage is TRBV28 and J usage is TRBJ2-7; possible D gene TRBD2, 5 bases. The CDR3 is 12 amino acids. Germline loops: CDR1 MDHEN, CDR2 SYDVKM. Trimming pared 6 bases from V and 1 base from J, leaving 7 bases between.

The chain joins TRBV7-8 to TRBJ2-1; 8 bases are a match to TRBD1. CDR1 and CDR2 from the germline V gene are SGHVS and FQNEAQ. The CDR3 length is 18 residues. J lost 4 bases, V lost 1 base, and 12 bases had no gene match. CDR3 loop: CASSLGRTWDRTYNEQFF. The CDR3 region has the DNA TGTGCCAGCAGCTTAGGGAGGACGTGGGACAGGACATACAATGAGCAGTTCTTC.

This chain links TRBV18 with TRBJ1-4; D unresolved. Per the germline V gene, CDR1 is KGHSH and CDR2 is LQKENI. The CDR3 covers 14 residues. Trimming removed 3 bases from V and 6 bases from J, with 11 bases in between. CDR3: CASSPGRTDEKLFF. The CDR3, as DNA: TGTGCCAGCTCACCTGGCCGGACGGATGAAAAACTGTTTTTT.

V is TRBV7-8 and J is TRBJ1-3, with TRBD1 as a possible D gene (5 bases). Germline assignment: CDR1 SGHVS and CDR2 FQNEAQ. The germline V and J ends were trimmed by 1 base and 4 bases, with 14 bases remaining between them. This CDR3 contains 16 residues. The CDR3 DNA follows: TGTGCCAGCAGCTTAGGTCTGGCAGGGTCCGGAAACACCATATATTTT. This gives the protein CASSLGLAGSGNTIYF.

The sample holds one count of this clone. The J gene is TRBJ1-2, the V gene TRBV5-1; D ambiguous. CDR1 and CDR2 from the germline V gene are SGHRS and YFSETQ. The CDR3 is 14 residues long. V gave up 4 bases and J gave up 0 bases, with 10 bases separating them. CDR3 in DNA: TGCGCCAGCAGCCCTCCGGGTCCTAACTATGGCTACACCTTC. It codes for CASSPPGPNYGYTF.

The chain employs TRBV19 and TRBJ2-7, with D possibly being TRBD2 (6 bases). CDR3 length: 14 amino acids. Deletions cut 6 bases from V and 0 bases from J, with 12 bases between. CDR1 is LNHDA, CDR2 SQIVND, per germline (reference sequence). CDR3 DNA: TGTGCCAGTAGCCTCGGGCGGGACTCCTACGAGCAGTACTTC. Protein sequence: CASSLGRDSYEQYF.

The chain uses TRBV2 and TRBJ2-1; the match to TRBD2 covers 13 bases. Per germline, CDR1 SNHLY and CDR2 FYNNEI. J lost 9 bases, V lost 1 base, and 6 bases had no gene match. The CDR3 has 16 amino acids. CDR3 in amino acids: CASSEGLLAGGTEQFF. CDR3 DNA: TGTGCCAGCAGTGAAGGACTACTAGCGGGAGGGACTGAGCAGTTCTTC.

The chain is built from TRBV29-1 and TRBJ2-7; D not resolved. This CDR3 has 11 residues. V was clipped by 4 bases and J by 3 bases, with 7 bases between them. CDR1 is SQVTM and CDR2 is ANQGSEA in the germline V gene. Here the CDR3 reads CSVGLDYEQYF. CDR3 in DNA: TGCAGCGTTGGTCTGGACTACGAGCAGTACTTC.

The chain recombines TRBV2 with TRBJ2-7; D is perhaps TRBD1 (7 bases). Germline V CDR1 and CDR2: SNHLY, FYNNEI. CDR3 size: 14 residues. Trimming cost V 6 bases and J 6 bases, with 18 bases left between them. In DNA, the CDR3 is TGTGCCAGCAGGCAGGGGGGAGGCTTTAGCGAGCAGTACTTC. This codes for CASRQGGGFSEQYF.

The chain recombines TRBV6-1 with TRBJ1-1; D gene unclear. V was trimmed by 4 bases and J by 4 bases, leaving 13 bases between them. Germline lookup yields CDR1 MNHNS and CDR2 SASEGT. The CDR3 totals 14 residues. CDR3 sequence (DNA): TGTGCCAGCAGTGTTGGAGGGCCGGGCACTGAAGCTTTCTTT. Protein: CASSVGGPGTEAFF.

The rearrangement links TRBV28 to TRBJ1-2; D is unclear. Between the trimmed V and J ends, which lost 2 bases and 4 bases, there was a span of 11 bases. The CDR3 has 14 amino acids. From germline, CDR1 is MDHEN and CDR2 SYDVKM. The CDR3 coding sequence is TGTGCCAGCAGTTTAAGTGGGCGGATCTATGGCTACACCTTC. Residues: CASSLSGRIYGYTF.

Regarding this clone: Other DNA sequences in the sample encode the same CDR3. The J gene is TRBJ2-7, the V gene TRBV7-9, with 9 positions matching TRBD1. Germline CDR1 SEHNR, CDR2 FQNEAQ (reference sequence). Trimming at V came to 5 bases and at J to 2 bases, leaving 7 bases not matched to a gene. The CDR3 sequence is 15 residues long. The CDR3, as DNA: TGTGCCAGCAGCCTGATGGGACAGGGAACCTACGAGCAGTACTTC. It translates to CASSLMGQGTYEQYF.

The V gene is TRBV7-3, the J gene TRBJ2-1; a possible D gene is TRBD2 (6 bases). Per germline, CDR1 SGHTA and CDR2 FQGTGA. The CDR3 runs 15 residues. Trimming cost V 5 bases and J 0 bases, with 11 bases left between them. This CDR3 is CASSTLAASYNEQFF. The CDR3 nucleotides read TGTGCCAGCAGCACACTAGCCGCCTCCTACAATGAGCAGTTCTTC.

J is TRBJ2-5 and V is TRBV18, with TRBD2 identical over 7 bases. The CDR3 loop spans 14 amino acids. In germline, CDR1 is KGHSH, CDR2 LQKENI. Germline trimming cut 3 bases from V and 1 base from J; bases unmatched to any gene: 2. The CDR3 region has the DNA TGTGCCAGCTCACCTCAGCGGGGCCAAGAGACCCAGTACTTC. Its translation: CASSPQRGQETQYF. Full variable domain (rest looked up from reference TRBV18 and TRBJ2-5): NAGVMQNPRHLVRRRGQEARLRCSPMKGHSHVYWYRQLPEEGLKFMVYLQKENIIDESGMPKERFSAEFPKEGPSILRIQQVVRGDSAAYFCASSPQRGQETQYFGPGTRLLVL.

On this clone: Different DNA sequences within this sample yield the same CDR3. The genes are TRBV28 and TRBJ1-1; 8 bases match TRBD1. With 2 bases clipped from V and 5 bases from J, the junction kept 7 bases outside the gene matches. Germline loops: CDR1 MDHEN, CDR2 SYDVKM. This CDR3 is 15 amino acids long. The CDR3: CASSLTGQGDTEAFF. CDR3 nucleotides: TGTGCCAGCAGTTTAACAGGACAGGGTGATACTGAAGCTTTCTTT.